The 10 T cell receptor beta chains in this list originate from one sample, sequenced in a study of T cells in Graves' hyperthyroidism and ophthalmopathy. The CDR3 regions of TCR beta were amplified from RNA transcripts. RT-PCR in the first round (using the HTBI primer set) targeted the TCR CDR3. TCRdb re-analysed the multiplex PCR reads in MiXCR, keeping a single row per CDR3 protein. The sample lists about 320,000 distinct CDR3 sequences, 16% occurring once. The sample taken for sequencing was blood. These receptor sequences come from a man aged 30 to 39 with Graves' hyperthyroidism.

This clonotype was counted ten times or more. This chain uses TRBV18 with TRBJ2-3; no definite D call. The CDR3 loop spans 14 amino acids. The V gene lost 3 bases and the J gene lost 6 bases, with 13 bases spanning the gap. Germline CDR1 KGHSH, CDR2 LQKENI. In DNA, the CDR3 is TGTGCCAGCTCACCTACTCCGACCGCGGATACGCAGTATTTT. As protein: CASSPTPTADTQYF. Filled out from reference TRBV18 and TRBJ2-3, the complete variable domain reads NAGVMQNPRHLVRRRGQEARLRCSPMKGHSHVYWYRQLPEEGLKFMVYLQKENIIDESGMPKERFSAEFPKEGPSILRIQQVVRGDSAAYFCASSPTPTADTQYFGPGTRLTVL.

This clonotype has only a few counts. The chain carries TRBV12-3 or TRBV12-4 and TRBJ2-1; 13 nucleotides align to TRBD2. J was trimmed by 9 bases and V by 6 bases; bases with no gene match: 8. CDR3 length equals 15 residues. This CDR3 reads CASRQLAGGVGEQFF. CDR3 coding DNA: TGTGCCAGCAGACAACTAGCGGGAGGGGTAGGTGAGCAGTTCTTC.

This clonotype was observed a few times. The CDR3 DNA follows: TGTGCCAGTACCCCCGGGTCCGACTATGGCTACACCTTC. Its translation is CASTPGSDYGYTF. The chain employs TRBV19 and TRBJ1-2, with D uncertain. V lost 7 bases and J lost 3, with 12 bases in between. The CDR3 loop spans 13 amino acids. Germline V gene sequence: CDR1 LNHDA, CDR2 SQIVND (reference sequence). The whole variable domain, remainder taken from reference TRBV19 and TRBJ1-2, is DGGITQSPKYLFRKEGQNVTLSCEQNLNHDAMYWYRQDPGQGLRLIYYSQIVNDFQKGDIAEGYSVSREKKESFPLTVTSAQKNPTAFYLCASTPGSDYGYTFGSGTRLTVV.

This clonotype was picked up many times. The V gene is TRBV4-1, the J gene TRBJ2-5; maybe TRBD1 (6 bases). The CDR3 sequence is 13 residues long. V dropped 4 bases and J dropped 2 bases, with 8 bases sitting between them. The germline gives CDR1 MGHRA, CDR2 YSYEKL. CDR3: CASSRDNQETQYF. Here the CDR3 DNA reads TGCGCCAGCAGCCGGGACAATCAAGAGACCCAGTACTTC.

This clonotype has at least ten counts. The genes are TRBV5-1 and TRBJ2-1; D not resolved. Trimming shortened V by 5 bases and J by 6 bases, and 6 bases separated the two germline ends. Germline CDR1 reads SGHRS; CDR2 reads YFSETQ. The CDR3 has 11 amino acids. CDR3 in DNA: TGCGCCAGCAGTTACCGCAATGAGCAGTTCTTC. This encodes CASSYRNEQFF.

The chain uses TRBV7-9 and TRBJ1-5, with D possibly matching TRBD1 (5 bases). This CDR3 has 17 amino acids. CDR1 is SEHNR and CDR2 is FQNEAQ in the germline V gene (reference sequence). Between the trimmed V and J ends, which lost 1 base and 3 bases, there was a span of 16 bases. Here the CDR3 reads CASSLDWAGTPNQPQHF. The CDR3 DNA is TGTGCCAGCAGCTTAGATTGGGCAGGGACCCCCAATCAGCCCCAGCATTTT. The full variable domain, rest sourced from reference TRBV7-9 and TRBJ1-5, is DTGVSQNPRHKITKRGQNVTFRCDPISEHNRLYWYRQTLGQGPEFLTYFQNEAQLEKSRLLSDRFSAERPKGSFSTLEIQRTEQGDSAMYLCASSLDWAGTPNQPQHFGDGTRLSIL.

Remarks on this clonotype: A much larger clone is a single base away; this may be a read error. The rearrangement links TRBV6-1 to TRBJ1-5; D is ambiguous. Germline V gives CDR1 MNHNS, CDR2 SASEGT. The CDR3 is 15 amino acids. CDR3 sequence: CASSPAYVSSQPQHF. CDR3 nucleotide sequence: TGTGCCAGCAGTCCCGCCTATGTTAGCAGTCAGCCCCAGCATTTT.

This clonotype was counted many times. The chain joins TRBV20-1 to TRBJ2-7; the D gene is possibly TRBD1 (5 bases). The CDR3 has 13 amino acids. The V end was cut by 6 bases, the J end by 1 base, with 13 bases between. The V gene's germline CDR1 is DFQATT and CDR2 SNEGSKA (reference sequence). CDR3 coding DNA: TGCAGTGCGGTCAAGCCAGGGTCCTACGAGCAGTACTTC. This encodes CSAVKPGSYEQYF.

This clonotype has a count of ten or more. The V gene is TRBV3-1, the J gene TRBJ1-1; D is perhaps TRBD1 (6 bases). Trimming took 4 bases from V and 7 from J, leaving 16 bases between them. CDR3 size: 14 residues. Per the germline V gene, CDR1 is LGHDT and CDR2 is YNNKEL (reference sequence). The CDR3 nucleotides read TGTGCCAGCAGCCTTGCTGGGGGGCCTGGTGAAGCTTTCTTT. Translated: CASSLAGGPGEAFF.

The chain links TRBV20-1 to TRBJ1-6; tentative D call: TRBD1 (5 bases). Between the trimmed V and J ends, which lost 6 bases and 7 bases, there was a span of 16 bases. This CDR3 has 14 residues. Germline loops: CDR1 DFQATT, CDR2 SNEGSKA (reference sequence). The CDR3 reads CSASEAWGNSPLHF. CDR3 sequence (DNA): TGCAGTGCCTCGGAGGCTTGGGGGAATTCACCCCTCCACTTT.